Presented here are 27 T cell receptor beta chains from one specimen sequenced in a study of T cells after yellow fever vaccination. MiXCR, applied by TCRdb to the 5' RACE reads, yields one record per CDR3 protein. The table has 450,000 to 550,000 distinct CDR3 sequences, approximately 21% seen once. The source material was PBMCs, sampled 15 days after the yellow fever booster vaccination. All receptors derive from a man younger than 40 who received the YFV17D yellow fever vaccine.

The chain recombines TRBV10-3 with TRBJ2-5; D call uncertain. Per germline, CDR1 ENHRY and CDR2 SYGVKD. V was shortened by 0 bases and J by 4 bases, with 9 bases between the two germline ends. The CDR3 consists of 14 residues. The CDR3 loop is CAISESIGLETQYF. The CDR3 coding sequence is TGTGCCATCAGTGAGTCGATTGGATTAGAGACCCAGTACTTC.

This clonotype has only a few counts. The chain uses TRBV6-2 or TRBV6-3 and TRBJ2-7; D is possibly TRBD2 (6 bases). Trimming stripped 6 bases from V and 0 bases from J, with 9 bases between. CDR3 length equals 13 residues. CDR1 is MNHEY, CDR2 SVGEGT, per germline. CDR3 residues: CASRAGPSYEQYF. CDR3 DNA: TGTGCCAGCAGAGCGGGTCCCTCCTACGAGCAGTACTTC.

V usage is TRBV11-2 and J usage is TRBJ2-5, with 7 bases fitting TRBD2. Germline V gene sequence: CDR1 SGHAT, CDR2 FQNNGV. Losses at the gene ends were 4 bases for V and 0 bases for J; bases not matched to a gene: 11. The CDR3 totals 17 residues. CDR3: CASSWGRARLYQETQYF. Written as DNA, the CDR3 is TGTGCCAGCAGCTGGGGGAGGGCAAGACTGTACCAAGAGACCCAGTACTTC.

This rearrangement joins TRBV27 to TRBJ2-5, with 11 nucleotides matching TRBD2. Germline CDR1 reads MNHEY; CDR2 reads SMNVEV (reference sequence). This CDR3 has 18 residues. J was trimmed by 4 bases and V by 5 bases; bases with no gene match: 15. CDR3 protein: CASSPYPSGRPEGETQYF. CDR3 DNA: TGTGCCAGCAGTCCCTACCCTAGCGGGAGGCCTGAGGGAGAGACCCAGTACTTC.

This sequence joins TRBV29-1 and TRBJ2-7, with 12 bases that match TRBD2. Germline trimming cut 3 bases from V and 6 bases from J; bases unmatched to any gene: 6. Germline values: CDR1 SQVTM, CDR2 ANQGSEA. The CDR3 totals 14 residues. The CDR3 sequence: CSVETSGRGGEQYF. For the CDR3, the DNA is TGCAGCGTTGAGACTAGCGGGAGAGGGGGCGAGCAGTACTTC.

The chain joins TRBV18 to TRBJ2-7; D remains ambiguous. Germline loops: CDR1 KGHSH, CDR2 LQKENI. Trimming took 5 bases from V and 6 from J, leaving 8 bases between them. The CDR3 consists of 11 residues. Here the CDR3 DNA reads TGTGCCAGCTCAGAGGCTTTCGAGCAGTACTTC. This translates into CASSEAFEQYF.

This clonotype has more than one count but fewer than ten. The chain is built from TRBV5-1 and TRBJ2-1, with no clear D. The germline V and J ends were trimmed by 0 bases and 2 bases, with 9 bases remaining between them. CDR1 is SGHRS and CDR2 is YFSETQ in the germline V gene. The CDR3 contains 15 residues. The CDR3 DNA reads as TGCGCCAGCAGCTTGGCCAACGTGGCCTACAATGAGCAGTTCTTC. Its protein is CASSLANVAYNEQFF.

This chain connects TRBV10-3 to TRBJ2-4; D not resolved. The CDR3 is 15 residues long. V lost 0 bases to trimming and J lost 0 bases, with 6 bases between them. The germline V gene encodes CDR1 ENHRY and CDR2 SYGVKD. The CDR3 sequence: CAISESNRAKNIQYF. CDR3 DNA: TGTGCCATCAGTGAGTCGAACAGAGCCAAAAACATTCAGTACTTC.

In this sample, this clonotype turned up a few times. The chain employs TRBV12-5 and TRBJ2-1; 8 positions match TRBD1. Trimming took 7 bases from V and 2 from J; bases not matched to a gene: 4. Germline-derived CDR1 and CDR2 are LGHNT and FRNRAP. There are 14 residues in the CDR3. The CDR3 spells CASDRTGTYNEQFF. The DNA of the CDR3 is TGTGCTAGTGATAGGACAGGGACCTACAATGAGCAGTTCTTC.

The gene calls are TRBV14 and TRBJ2-2; 9 positions agree with TRBD2. The V and J ends lost 4 bases and 3 bases, in that order; junction bases with no gene match: 3. The CDR3 has 15 residues. Germline V gene data show CDR1 as SGHDN and CDR2 as FVKESK. Here the CDR3 reads CASSLIAGDTGELFF. In nucleotides, the CDR3 is TGTGCCAGCAGCCTCATAGCGGGAGACACCGGGGAGCTGTTTTTT.

The chain couples TRBV7-2 to TRBJ2-5; 7 bases align to TRBD2. This CDR3 region has 15 residues. Looked up from germline, CDR1 is SGHTA and CDR2 is FQGNSA. Trimming took 3 bases from V and 1 from J; bases not matched to a gene: 5. The CDR3 DNA reads as TGTGCCAGCAGCTTTGGAGCGGGACGCCAAGAGACCCAGTACTTC. Translated, it gives CASSFGAGRQETQYF.

This clonotype was counted only a few times. The V call is TRBV4-3, the J call TRBJ1-5; D is undetermined. Germline V gene sequence: CDR1 LGHNA, CDR2 YSLEER. Trimming cost V 0 bases and J 7 bases, with 13 bases left between them. This CDR3 comprises 15 residues. CDR3 in amino acids: CASSQDRGVSQPQHF. The CDR3 DNA is TGCGCCAGCAGCCAAGATCGAGGCGTGTCGCAGCCCCAGCATTTT.

This clonotype was detected a few times. The CDR3 protein is CSALAGGTDTQYF. The CDR3 coding sequence is TGCAGTGCCCTAGCGGGTGGTACAGATACGCAGTATTTT. This chain links TRBV20-1 with TRBJ2-3; 8 bases match TRBD2. Trimming removed 6 bases from V and 3 bases from J; junction bases left unmatched: 5. Per the germline V gene, CDR1 is DFQATT and CDR2 is SNEGSKA (reference sequence). The CDR3 spans 13 residues.

The CDR3 here is CSARLGLSGELFF. CDR3 bases: TGCAGTGCTAGACTTGGGCTTTCCGGGGAGCTGTTTTTT. V and J are TRBV20-1 and TRBJ2-2, with unresolved D. Germline V gene data show CDR1 as DFQATT and CDR2 as SNEGSKA (reference sequence). V was shortened by 2 bases and J by 6 bases, with 10 bases between the two germline ends. The CDR3 is made up of 13 amino acids.

This clonotype showed up just a few times. The chain carries TRBV10-2 and TRBJ2-1, with a tentative D call TRBD1 (8 bases). Germline CDR1 reads WSHSY; CDR2 reads SAAADI. There are 15 residues in the CDR3. With 2 bases removed from V and 3 bases from J, the gap between germline ends came to 11 bases. The CDR3 region is CASSETGGGYNEQFF. Here the CDR3 DNA reads TGCGCCAGCAGTGAGACAGGGGGGGGCTACAATGAGCAGTTCTTC.

The J gene is TRBJ2-1, the V gene TRBV6-2 or TRBV6-3; D is perhaps TRBD2 (5 bases). Trimming took off 2 bases at V and 6 bases at J, with 11 bases between the two ends. The CDR3 covers 14 residues. CDR1 is MNHEY and CDR2 is SVGEGT in the germline V gene. Written as DNA, the CDR3 is TGTGCCAGCAGTTACGCAGCGGAGCTCAATGAGCAGTTCTTC. Protein: CASSYAAELNEQFF.

This clonotype was observed a handful of times. This chain connects TRBV6-1 to TRBJ2-3; TRBD2 aligns across 11 bases. Losses at the gene ends were 6 bases for V and 2 bases for J; bases not matched to a gene: 7. CDR1 and CDR2 from the germline V gene are MNHNS and SASEGT. The CDR3 has 16 amino acids. CDR3 sequence (DNA): TGTGCCAGCAGGTCGGGACTAGCGGTGGACACAGATACGCAGTATTTT. Translating it yields CASRSGLAVDTDTQYF.

This rearrangement joins TRBV9 to TRBJ2-2; TRBD2 matches 8 bases. CDR1 and CDR2 from the germline V gene are SGDLS and YYNGEE. This CDR3 region has 15 residues. Trimming removed 0 bases from V and 6 bases from J; junction bases left unmatched: 4. CDR3 sequence reads: CASSVDPGGSGELFF. DNA of the CDR3: TGTGCCAGCAGCGTAGACCCGGGAGGGTCCGGGGAGCTGTTTTTT.

The table lists this clonotype with a few counts. The chain recombines TRBV3-1 with TRBJ2-7, with 10 bases lining up with TRBD2. There are 15 residues in the CDR3. Germline CDR1 is LGHDT and CDR2 is YNNKEL (reference sequence). V was pared by 4 bases and J by 7 bases, with 10 bases of the junction left unmatched. In DNA form, the CDR3 reads TGTGCCAGCAGCCTCGCCAGCGGGAGGGCCGGGGAGCAGTACTTC. It is translated as CASSLASGRAGEQYF.

This clonotype was counted a few times. The chain joins TRBV6-1 to TRBJ2-1; 8 positions match TRBD2. The V and J ends lost 6 bases and 10 bases, in that order; junction bases with no gene match: 8. The germline gives CDR1 MNHNS, CDR2 SASEGT. This CDR3 comprises 13 residues. Here the CDR3 DNA reads TGTGCCAGCAGCCCTAGCGGGCGTCAAGAGCAGTTCTTC. This sequence encodes CASSPSGRQEQFF.

The chain carries TRBV6-5 and TRBJ2-1; 9 bases line up with TRBD1. The CDR3 runs 17 residues. V dropped 4 bases and J dropped 6; count of bases not matched to a gene: 13. The V gene's germline CDR1 is MNHEY and CDR2 SVGAGI. This chain's CDR3 is CASSSPSTGGVSNEQFF. The CDR3 DNA follows: TGTGCCAGCAGTTCCCCCTCCACAGGGGGCGTTTCCAATGAGCAGTTCTTC.

This clonotype was seen at least ten times. This sequence joins TRBV7-2 and TRBJ2-7; TRBD1 aligns across 9 bases. The CDR3 contains 15 residues. With V trimmed by 5 bases and J by 3 bases, 8 bases remained unmatched. Germline V gene sequence: CDR1 SGHTA, CDR2 FQGNSA. The CDR3 DNA follows: TGTGCCAGCAGCCCCGACAGGGGGATTATCTACGAGCAGTACTTC. It yields the protein CASSPDRGIIYEQYF.

This clonotype was detected only a few times. This chain uses TRBV6-5 with TRBJ2-7, with 8 bases aligning to TRBD1. CDR3 length: 15 amino acids. The V gene's germline CDR1 is MNHEY and CDR2 SVGAGI. V was pared by 0 bases and J by 6 bases, with 7 bases of the junction left unmatched. The DNA of the CDR3 is TGTGCCAGCAGTTACTCAGAGACAGGGGTCTTCGAGCAGTACTTC. Translating it yields CASSYSETGVFEQYF.

This clonotype was seen at least ten times. V is TRBV28 and J is TRBJ2-5; 7 positions agree with TRBD1. Trimming took 8 bases from V and 4 from J; bases not matched to a gene: 7. Germline CDR1 and CDR2: MDHEN and SYDVKM. The CDR3 is 13 amino acids. The CDR3 coding sequence is TGTGCCAGCTATCAGACAGGGATAGAGACCCAGTACTTC. Protein: CASYQTGIETQYF.

The V and J genes are TRBV7-2 and TRBJ2-3; D is unresolved. Trimming removed 5 bases from V and 4 bases from J, with 10 bases in between. CDR1 SGHTA and CDR2 FQGNSA come from the germline V gene. This CDR3 comprises 13 residues. The CDR3 region is CASSVRSADTQYF. CDR3 DNA sequence: TGTGCCAGCAGCGTGAGGAGTGCAGATACGCAGTATTTT.

There are a few counts of this clonotype. The chain recombines TRBV5-1 with TRBJ1-6; 8 bases are a match to TRBD1. V dropped 3 bases and J dropped 10; count of bases not matched to a gene: 6. CDR1 SGHRS and CDR2 YFSETQ come from the germline V gene. The CDR3 extends over 14 amino acids. CDR3 sequence: CASSSTGEGSPLHF. The DNA of the CDR3 is TGCGCCAGCAGCTCGACAGGGGAGGGCTCACCCCTCCACTTT.

The J gene is TRBJ2-5, the V gene TRBV20-1, with TRBD2 matching over 13 bases. The CDR3 is 18 residues long. Germline-derived CDR1 and CDR2 are DFQATT and SNEGSKA (reference sequence). The trim removed 0 bases at V and 4 bases at J, leaving 11 bases unmatched. Here the CDR3 reads CSARERKLAGGPRETQYF. In DNA form, the CDR3 reads TGCAGTGCTAGAGAAAGGAAACTAGCGGGAGGGCCCAGAGAGACCCAGTACTTC.